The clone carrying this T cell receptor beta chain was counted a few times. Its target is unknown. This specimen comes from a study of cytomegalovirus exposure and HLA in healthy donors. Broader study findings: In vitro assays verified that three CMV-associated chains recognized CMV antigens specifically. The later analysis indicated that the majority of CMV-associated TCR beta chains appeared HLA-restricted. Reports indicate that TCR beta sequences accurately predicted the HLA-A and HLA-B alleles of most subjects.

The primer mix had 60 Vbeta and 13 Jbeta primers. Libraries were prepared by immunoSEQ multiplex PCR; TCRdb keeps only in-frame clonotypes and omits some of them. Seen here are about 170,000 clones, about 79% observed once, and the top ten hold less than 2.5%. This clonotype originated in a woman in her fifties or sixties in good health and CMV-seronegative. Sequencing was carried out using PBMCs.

The CDR3 spells CASSPPTNNYGYTF. The CDR3 DNA sequence: TGTGCCAGCAGCCCACCGACAAATAACTATGGCTACACCTTC. V gene TRBV7-9 combines with J gene TRBJ1-2; D gene unclear. Trimming removed 5 bases at V and 1 base at J, with 11 bases between. The CDR3 length is 14 residues. The germline gives CDR1 SEHNR, CDR2 FQNEAQ (reference sequence).